The sequence of this T cell receptor beta chain was determined in a study of T cell repertoires and HLA-DP antigens. The junction had 8 bases not matched to a gene; V was cut back by 5 bases and J by 7 bases. The CDR3 extends over 15 amino acids. In germline, CDR1 is MNHEY, CDR2 SVGAGI. Measured with immunoSEQ multiplex PCR; TCRdb has only the in-frame clones, and not every one. This repertoire shows almost 90,000 clones, 86% found once; its top ten account for around 1.7%. In regard to this clone: Its antigen remains unidentified.

The rearrangement uses TRBV6-5 and TRBJ1-6; 7 bases agree with TRBD1. The source material was CD4+ T cells from PBMCs. The receptor comes from a man in his forties or fifties in good health and CMV-seronegative. This CDR3 is CASSPEQGRNSPLHF. As DNA, the CDR3 is TGTGCCAGCAGTCCCGAACAGGGGCGGAATTCACCCCTCCACTTT.